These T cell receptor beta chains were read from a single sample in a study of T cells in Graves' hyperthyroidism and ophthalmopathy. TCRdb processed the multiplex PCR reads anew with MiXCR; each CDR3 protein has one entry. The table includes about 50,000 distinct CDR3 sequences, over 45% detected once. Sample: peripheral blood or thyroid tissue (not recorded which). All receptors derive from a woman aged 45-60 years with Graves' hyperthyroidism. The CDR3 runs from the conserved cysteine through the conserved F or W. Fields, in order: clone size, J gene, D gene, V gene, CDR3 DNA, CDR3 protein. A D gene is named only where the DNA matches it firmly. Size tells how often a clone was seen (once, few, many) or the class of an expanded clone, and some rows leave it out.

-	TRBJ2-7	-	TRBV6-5	TGTGCCAGCCGGGGGGGGCGGGACAGGGTACGATCCTACGAGCAGTACTTC	CASRGGRDRVRSYEQYF
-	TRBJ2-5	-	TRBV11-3	TGTGCCAGCAGCTTAGGAGGCAGGGATGAAGAGACCCAGTGCTTC	CASSLGGRDEETQCF
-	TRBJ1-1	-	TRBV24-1	TGTGCCACCAGTGATTCACCAGGCGGGAACACTGAAGCTTTCTTT	CATSDSPGGNTEAFF
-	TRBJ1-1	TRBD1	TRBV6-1	TGTGCCAGCGGGACAGGAGGGAACACTGAAGCTTTCTTT	CASGTGGNTEAFF
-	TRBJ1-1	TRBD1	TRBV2	TGTGCTAGAAAGGGAGGCAGGGGGTGGACTGAAGCTTTCTTT	CARKGGRGWTEAFF
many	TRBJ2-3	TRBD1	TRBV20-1	TGCAGTGCTAGGGTAGGACAGGGCAGGTATACGCAGTATTTT	CSARVGQGRYTQYF
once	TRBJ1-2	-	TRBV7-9	TGTGCCAGCAGCCCAAGAAGGGGCCTCCATGGCTACACCTTC	CASSPRRGLHGYTF
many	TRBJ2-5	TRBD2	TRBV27	TGTGCCAGCAGTCCAGGACTAGCGCCCTCTCAAGAGACCCAGTACTTC	CASSPGLAPSQETQYF
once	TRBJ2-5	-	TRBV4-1	TGCGCCAGCAGCCAAGAAGTAGCGCGGGAGACCCAGTACTTC	CASSQEVARETQYF
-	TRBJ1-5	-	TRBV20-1	TGCAGTGCTAGAGATGTGGGGGCAGGGAGTCAGCCCCAGCATTTT	CSARDVGAGSQPQHF
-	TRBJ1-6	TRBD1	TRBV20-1	TGCGGCGGGACAGGGGGCAATTCACCCCTCCACTTT	CGGTGGNSPLHF
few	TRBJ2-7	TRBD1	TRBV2	TGTGCCAGCAGGGCAGGACAGGCGTACGAGCAGTACTTC	CASRAGQAYEQYF
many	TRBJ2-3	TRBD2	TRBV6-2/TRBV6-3	TGTGCCAGCAGTTACGAGGGGACTAGCGGGAGTTGGACGCAGTATTTT	CASSYEGTSGSWTQYF
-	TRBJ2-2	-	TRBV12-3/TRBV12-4	TGTGCCAGCAGTTTTGGGGGACGGAACACCGGGGAGCTGTTTTTT	CASSFGGRNTGELFF
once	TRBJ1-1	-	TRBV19	TGTGCCAGTAGGGACCTTGACAGGCACACTGAAGCTTTCTTT	CASRDLDRHTEAFF
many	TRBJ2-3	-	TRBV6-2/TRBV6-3	TGTGCCAGCAGGGATGTTTCGGCTTCTTCACCGGGCACGCAGTATTTT	CASRDVSASSPGTQYF
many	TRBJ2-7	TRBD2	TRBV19	TGTGCCAGTAGTGTTACTAGCGGGAGAAATTACGAGCAGTACTTC	CASSVTSGRNYEQYF
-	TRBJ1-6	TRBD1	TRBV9	TGTGCCAGCAGCTTAACCGGGGGACAGCAGAATTCACCCCTCCACTTT	CASSLTGGQQNSPLHF
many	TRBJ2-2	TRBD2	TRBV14	TGTGCCAGCAGCCCCCGGACTAGCGGGAGTACAGGGGAGCTGTTTTTT	CASSPRTSGSTGELFF
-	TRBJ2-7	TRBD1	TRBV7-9	TGTGCCAGCAGCTCCTTGGACAGGAACGCCTACGAGCAGTACTTC	CASSSLDRNAYEQYF
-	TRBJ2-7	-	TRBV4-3	TGCGCCAGCGGCCAAGATGAGAGCGGAGGGGTGAGGGAGCAGTACTTC	CASGQDESGGVREQYF